One and the same sample provided the 27 T cell receptor beta chains below, sequenced in a study of CD8 T cells in ankylosing spondylitis. These receptors are not linked to any known antigen. Findings of the study overall: A TCR beta motif of eight highly homologous variants appeared characteristic of ankylosing spondylitis blood.

TCRdb independently ran MiXCR on the 5' RACE reads; one entry per CDR3 protein. The profile shows some 840,000 distinct CDR3 sequences, roughly 10% of them singletons. Sample: blood, either unsorted or a sorted T cell fraction (not recorded which). The receptors here all came from a male donor with ankylosing spondylitis.

CDR3 in DNA: TGCGCCAGCAGCTTATCTATGGGGGAACCCCAGCATTTT. It encodes CASSLSMGEPQHF. This chain links TRBV5-1 with TRBJ1-5; tentatively, D is TRBD1 (5 bases). Germline CDR1 is SGHRS and CDR2 is YFSETQ. The CDR3 spans 13 residues. V was trimmed by 2 bases and J by 10 bases, leaving 13 bases between them.

This clonotype has a count of ten or more. The CDR3 DNA reads as TGCAGTGCTAGACAGGTCCTTAATTCACCCCTCCACTTT. Translating gives CSARQVLNSPLHF. The chain employs TRBV20-1 and TRBJ1-6, with D uncertain. Germline CDR1 reads DFQATT; CDR2 reads SNEGSKA (reference sequence). CDR3 length: 13 amino acids. Trimming took 2 bases from V and 6 from J, leaving 8 bases between them.

This clonotype appeared a few times. The chain uses TRBV20-1 and TRBJ1-5; 7 bases are a match to TRBD1. CDR1 is DFQATT, CDR2 SNEGSKA, per germline (reference sequence). The V segment lost 6 bases and the J segment 3 bases; nucleotides outside the gene matches: 8. CDR3 length: 14 residues. The CDR3 DNA sequence: TGCAGTGCCTACGGACAGGTTCCCAATCAGCCCCAGCATTTT. The encoded protein is CSAYGQVPNQPQHF.

This clonotype was seen more than once but under ten times. The CDR3 nucleotides read TGCGCCAGCACCGGAATAGTAGCGGGTATGTCTGGTGAGCAGTTCTTC. Translation gives CASTGIVAGMSGEQFF. The J gene is TRBJ2-1, the V gene TRBV5-1, with TRBD2 matching 7 bases. J gave up 9 bases and V 6 bases, and 18 bases lay outside the gene matches. Germline V gene sequence: CDR1 SGHRS, CDR2 YFSETQ. The CDR3 runs 16 residues.

This clonotype has only a few counts. The rearrangement joins TRBV28 to TRBJ2-3, with no clear D. Germline V gene lookup returns CDR1 MDHEN and CDR2 SYDVKM. The CDR3 spans 14 residues. The V end lost 3 bases, the J end lost 1 base, and 8 bases lay between the germline ends. The CDR3 bases are TGTGCCAGCAGTTTTGATCAGGGCACAGATACGCAGTATTTT. This sequence encodes CASSFDQGTDTQYF.

The chain joins TRBV2 to TRBJ2-5, with unresolved D. CDR3 size: 14 residues. Trimming left V 6 bases short and J 2 bases short, with 13 bases between. Germline V gene data show CDR1 as SNHLY and CDR2 as FYNNEI. The CDR3 loop is CASRADTVQETQYF. CDR3 nucleotides: TGTGCCAGCAGGGCCGACACGGTTCAAGAGACCCAGTACTTC.

This clonotype was detected ten times or more. The chain employs TRBV10-3 and TRBJ2-3, with no clear D. Trimming shortened V by 2 bases and J by 9 bases, and 18 bases separated the two germline ends. The CDR3 is made up of 15 amino acids. Germline V gene sequence: CDR1 ENHRY, CDR2 SYGVKD. The CDR3 spells CAISETMGQPRTQYF. The CDR3, as DNA: TGTGCCATCAGTGAGACAATGGGCCAACCGAGGACGCAGTATTTT.

The table lists this clonotype with many counts. CDR3 bases: TGTGCCAGCAGTCCTGAACGGGGCTCCGGCTACACCTTC. It is translated as CASSPERGSGYTF. This chain connects TRBV12-3 or TRBV12-4 to TRBJ1-2, with D perhaps TRBD1 (5 bases). This CDR3 comprises 13 residues. V lost 5 bases, J lost 8 bases, and 15 bases lay in between.

In this sample, this clonotype turned up a few times. The rearrangement joins TRBV27 to TRBJ1-5; no clear D. The V end was cut by 1 base, the J end by 0 bases, with 10 bases between. Germline values: CDR1 MNHEY, CDR2 SMNVEV (reference sequence). The CDR3 covers 16 residues. The CDR3 DNA reads TGTGCCAGCAGTTTATTCGGCCTATATAGCAATCAGCCCCAGCATTTT. Protein sequence: CASSLFGLYSNQPQHF.

This clonotype occurred many times. The J gene is TRBJ1-2, the V gene TRBV10-1; the D is unclear. This CDR3 comprises 14 residues. In germline, CDR1 is WNHNN, CDR2 SYGVQD (reference sequence). V was pared by 0 bases and J by 5 bases, with 10 bases between. The CDR3 here is CASSESLLPYGYTF. The CDR3 bases are TGCGCCAGCAGTGAGTCTCTTCTTCCATATGGCTACACCTTC.

CDR3 sequence (DNA): TGTGCCTGGAGTGTAGGGACCCAAGAGACCCAGTACTTC. Translation gives CAWSVGTQETQYF. The chain recombines TRBV30 with TRBJ2-5; D is tentatively TRBD1 or TRBD2 (5 bases each). This CDR3 has 13 amino acids. Germline V CDR1 and CDR2: GTSNPN, SVGIG (reference sequence). V was trimmed by 0 bases and J by 1 base, leaving 6 bases between them.

The J gene is TRBJ2-7, the V gene TRBV6-6, with no clear D. V gave up 0 bases and J gave up 5 bases, with 8 bases separating them. Germline V lookup: CDR1 MNHNY, CDR2 SVGAGI (reference sequence). This CDR3 spans 13 amino acids. As DNA, the CDR3 is TGTGCCAGCAGTTACTCGGGTCGAAACGAGCAGTACTTC. It specifies CASSYSGRNEQYF.

This clonotype has only a few counts. This chain uses TRBV12-3 or TRBV12-4 with TRBJ1-1, with D unclear. This CDR3 has 13 amino acids. The germline V and J ends were trimmed by 5 bases and 4 bases, with 11 bases remaining between them. The CDR3 here is CASSLQVATEAFF. The CDR3 DNA reads as TGTGCCAGCAGTCTCCAGGTGGCCACTGAAGCTTTCTTT.

The sample holds many counts of this clonotype. Its ends do not fully match the called genes, so a read error is possible. The rearrangement uses TRBV15 and TRBJ2-5; possible D gene TRBD2, 6 bases. This CDR3 has 15 residues. Germline-derived CDR1 and CDR2 are LNHNV and YYDKDF (reference sequence). The CDR3 here is CATRRVRGIGETQYF. The CDR3 DNA sequence: TGTGCCACCAGGAGAGTACGGGGGATCGGGGAGACCCAGTACTTC.

CDR3 coding DNA: TGTGCCACCAGTGATTCTAGGAACGCGAACACCGGGGAGCTGTTTTTT. Translation gives CATSDSRNANTGELFF. The chain joins TRBV24-1 to TRBJ2-2, with unresolved D. CDR1 is KGHDR and CDR2 is SFDVKD in the germline V gene. Trimming took 2 bases from V and 0 from J, leaving 9 bases between them. The CDR3 is 16 amino acids.

This clonotype was counted a few times. V usage is TRBV18 and J usage is TRBJ2-1; TRBD1 aligns across 7 bases. Trimming cost V 8 bases and J 6 bases; bases outside gene matches: 7. The CDR3 is 13 amino acids. Germline V lookup: CDR1 KGHSH, CDR2 LQKENI. This CDR3 is CASQDRILNEQFF. CDR3 DNA sequence: TGTGCCAGCCAGGACAGGATACTCAATGAGCAGTTCTTC.

Only a few counts were recorded for this clonotype. J is TRBJ2-7 and V is TRBV18; D is possibly TRBD1 or TRBD2 (7 bases each). CDR3 length: 15 residues. Trimming shortened V by 3 bases and J by 6 bases, and 18 bases separated the two germline ends. The germline CDR1 and CDR2 sequences are KGHSH and LQKENI. The CDR3 DNA reads as TGTGCCAGCTCACCGGGGGAGGGGGCGCTTGGCGAGCAGTACTTC. Protein: CASSPGEGALGEQYF.

This clonotype was picked up a small number of times. This chain uses TRBV30 with TRBJ2-1, with 12 bases fitting TRBD2. The CDR3 extends over 17 amino acids. The junction had 5 bases not matched to a gene; V was cut back by 2 bases and J by 0 bases. Looked up from germline, CDR1 is GTSNPN and CDR2 is SVGIG (reference sequence). Here the CDR3 reads CAWSTGLAGSSYNEQFF. The CDR3 DNA is TGTGCCTGGAGTACGGGACTAGCGGGCTCCTCCTACAATGAGCAGTTCTTC.

V is TRBV9 and J is TRBJ2-7, with TRBD1 matching 8 bases. The CDR3 loop spans 15 amino acids. Germline V gene data show CDR1 as SGDLS and CDR2 as YYNGEE. Losses at the gene ends were 4 bases for V and 6 bases for J; bases not matched to a gene: 12. CDR3 in amino acids: CASSRSVTGALEQYF. As DNA, the CDR3 is TGTGCCAGCAGCAGATCGGTGACAGGGGCCCTCGAGCAGTACTTC.

This clonotype was counted ten times or more. This CDR3 reads CASSFGTYNEQFF. The DNA of the CDR3 is TGCGCCAGCAGCTTCGGGACCTACAATGAGCAGTTCTTC. V is TRBV5-1 and J is TRBJ2-1, with D possibly being TRBD2 (5 bases). The V gene lost 2 bases and the J gene lost 2 bases, with 5 bases spanning the gap. Per germline, CDR1 SGHRS and CDR2 YFSETQ. The CDR3 is made up of 13 amino acids.

This clonotype was seen ten or more times. CDR3 nucleotides: TGTGCCAGCAGAAATTTGGACAGGGGCAACTATGGCTACACCTTC. Protein: CASRNLDRGNYGYTF. The chain uses TRBV6-1 and TRBJ1-2; 9 bases are a match to TRBD1. The CDR3 sequence is 15 residues long. Germline loops: CDR1 MNHNS, CDR2 SASEGT. The junction had 7 bases not matched to a gene; V was cut back by 6 bases and J by 2 bases.

This clonotype was found once. This chain connects TRBV28 to TRBJ2-3; D may be TRBD2 (5 bases). Trimming stripped 6 bases from V and 5 bases from J, with 15 bases between. The CDR3 runs 14 residues. CDR1 MDHEN and CDR2 SYDVKM come from the germline V gene. For the CDR3, the DNA is TGTGCCAGCAGGGAGAGGGCCCGGGGAGATACGCAGTATTTT. Its translation is CASRERARGDTQYF.

This clonotype has a handful of counts. This sequence joins TRBV11-3 and TRBJ2-2, with D perhaps matching TRBD2 (5 bases). V lost 1 base and J lost 2, with 8 bases in between. In germline, CDR1 is SGHNT, CDR2 YENEEA. The CDR3 length is 15 residues. The CDR3 DNA reads TGTGCCAGCAGCTTAGCGGGGAGTAACACCGGGGAGCTGTTTTTT. Its protein product is CASSLAGSNTGELFF.

This clonotype was seen many times. This rearrangement joins TRBV12-3 or TRBV12-4 to TRBJ1-4; 8 bases map to TRBD1. V lost 4 bases, J lost 5 bases, and 6 bases stayed unmatched. The length of the CDR3 is 15 residues. The CDR3 here is CASSYGQGRNEKLFF. The CDR3 region has the DNA TGTGCCAGCAGTTACGGACAGGGACGGAATGAAAAACTGTTTTTT.

This chain joins TRBV12-5 and TRBJ1-1, with D unresolved. V lost 4 bases to trimming and J lost 0 bases, with 9 bases between them. Looked up from germline, CDR1 is LGHNT and CDR2 is FRNRAP. This CDR3 has 14 residues. CDR3 amino acids: CASGSGDMNTEAFF. CDR3 nucleotide sequence: TGTGCTAGTGGTTCCGGGGATATGAACACTGAAGCTTTCTTT.

V gene TRBV20-1 combines with J gene TRBJ1-5; maybe TRBD1 (5 bases). The CDR3 covers 14 residues. Germline V gene data show CDR1 as DFQATT and CDR2 as SNEGSKA (reference sequence). V lost 5 bases and J lost 7, with 18 bases in between. The CDR3 sequence is CSAAGTYLGQPQHF. The CDR3 DNA is TGCAGTGCTGCCGGGACCTATTTGGGACAGCCCCAGCATTTT.

The rearrangement links TRBV20-1 to TRBJ1-2, with 11 bases lining up with TRBD1. In germline, CDR1 is DFQATT, CDR2 SNEGSKA (reference sequence). This CDR3 region has 14 residues. V shed 4 bases, J shed 5 bases, and the junction held 6 bases outside the gene matches. The CDR3 loop is CSATGTGGLYGYTF. The CDR3 nucleotides read TGCAGTGCTACCGGGACAGGGGGACTGTATGGCTACACCTTC.